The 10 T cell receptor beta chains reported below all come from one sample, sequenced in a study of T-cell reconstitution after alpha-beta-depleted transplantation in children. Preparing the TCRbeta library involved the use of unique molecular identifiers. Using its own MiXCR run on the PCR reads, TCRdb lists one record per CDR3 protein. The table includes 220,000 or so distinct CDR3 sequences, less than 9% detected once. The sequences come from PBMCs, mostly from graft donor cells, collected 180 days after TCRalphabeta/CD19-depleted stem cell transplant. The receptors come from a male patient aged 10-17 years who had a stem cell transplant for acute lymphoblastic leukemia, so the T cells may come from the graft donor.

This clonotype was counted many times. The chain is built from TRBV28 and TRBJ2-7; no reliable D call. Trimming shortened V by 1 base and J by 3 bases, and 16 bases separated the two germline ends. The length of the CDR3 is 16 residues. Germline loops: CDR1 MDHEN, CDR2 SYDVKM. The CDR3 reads CASSLYAGSGFYEQYF. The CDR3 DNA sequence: TGTGCCAGCAGTTTATATGCCGGGTCGGGCTTCTACGAGCAGTACTTC.

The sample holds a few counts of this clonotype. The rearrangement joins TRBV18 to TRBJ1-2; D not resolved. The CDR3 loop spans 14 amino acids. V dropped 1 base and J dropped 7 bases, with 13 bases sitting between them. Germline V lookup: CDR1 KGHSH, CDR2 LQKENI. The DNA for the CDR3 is TGTGCCAGCTCACCACGAAATGCTGGTGGTGGCTACACCTTC. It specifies CASSPRNAGGGYTF.

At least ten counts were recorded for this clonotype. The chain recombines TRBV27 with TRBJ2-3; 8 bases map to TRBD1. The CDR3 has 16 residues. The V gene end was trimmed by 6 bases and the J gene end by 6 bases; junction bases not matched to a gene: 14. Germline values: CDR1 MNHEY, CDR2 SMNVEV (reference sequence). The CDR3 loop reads CASSRDRRFFLDTQYF. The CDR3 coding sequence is TGTGCCAGCAGCCGGGACAGGCGATTTTTCTTGGATACGCAGTATTTT.

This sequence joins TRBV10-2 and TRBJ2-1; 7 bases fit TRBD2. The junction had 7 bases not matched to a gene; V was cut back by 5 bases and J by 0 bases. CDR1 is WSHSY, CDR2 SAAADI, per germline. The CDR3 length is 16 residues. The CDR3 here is CASSTSVPSSYNEQFF. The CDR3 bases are TGCGCCAGCAGTACTAGCGTTCCGAGCTCCTACAATGAGCAGTTCTTC.

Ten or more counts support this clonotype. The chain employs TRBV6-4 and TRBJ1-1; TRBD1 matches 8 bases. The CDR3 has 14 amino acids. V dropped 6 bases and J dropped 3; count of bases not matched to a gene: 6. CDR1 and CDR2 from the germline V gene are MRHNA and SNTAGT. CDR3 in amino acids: CASSVTGDDTEAFF. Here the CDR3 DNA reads TGTGCCAGCAGCGTGACAGGGGACGACACTGAAGCTTTCTTT.

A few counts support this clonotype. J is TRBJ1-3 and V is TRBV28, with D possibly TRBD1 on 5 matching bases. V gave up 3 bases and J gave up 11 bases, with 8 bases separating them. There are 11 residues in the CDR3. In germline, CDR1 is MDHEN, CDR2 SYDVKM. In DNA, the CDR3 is TGTGCCAGCAGTTTGGGGCGGGCCATATATTTT. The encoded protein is CASSLGRAIYF.

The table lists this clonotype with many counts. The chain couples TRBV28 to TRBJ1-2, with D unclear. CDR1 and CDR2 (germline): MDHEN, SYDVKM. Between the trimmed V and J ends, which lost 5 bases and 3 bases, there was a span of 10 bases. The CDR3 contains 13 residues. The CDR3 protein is CASSVMRDYGYTF. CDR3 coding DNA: TGTGCCAGCAGTGTCATGCGTGACTATGGCTACACCTTC.

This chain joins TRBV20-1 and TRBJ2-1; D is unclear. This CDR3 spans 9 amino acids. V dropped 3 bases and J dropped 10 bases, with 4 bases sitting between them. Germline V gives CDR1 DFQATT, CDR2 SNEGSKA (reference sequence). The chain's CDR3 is CSASDEQFF. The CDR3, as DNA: TGCAGTGCTAGTGACGAGCAGTTCTTC.

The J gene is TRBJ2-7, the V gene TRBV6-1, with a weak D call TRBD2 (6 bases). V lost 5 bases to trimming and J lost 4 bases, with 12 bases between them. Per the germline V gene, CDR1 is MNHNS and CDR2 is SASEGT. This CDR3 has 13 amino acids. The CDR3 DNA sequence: TGTGCCAGCAGTACCAGGACTACTTACGAGCAGTACTTC. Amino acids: CASSTRTTYEQYF.

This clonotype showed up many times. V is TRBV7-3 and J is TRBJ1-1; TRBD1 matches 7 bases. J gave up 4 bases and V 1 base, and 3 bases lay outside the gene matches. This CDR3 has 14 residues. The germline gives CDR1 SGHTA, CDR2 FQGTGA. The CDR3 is CASSLNPGGTEAFF. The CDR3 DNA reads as TGTGCCAGCAGCTTAAATCCAGGGGGCACTGAAGCTTTCTTT.